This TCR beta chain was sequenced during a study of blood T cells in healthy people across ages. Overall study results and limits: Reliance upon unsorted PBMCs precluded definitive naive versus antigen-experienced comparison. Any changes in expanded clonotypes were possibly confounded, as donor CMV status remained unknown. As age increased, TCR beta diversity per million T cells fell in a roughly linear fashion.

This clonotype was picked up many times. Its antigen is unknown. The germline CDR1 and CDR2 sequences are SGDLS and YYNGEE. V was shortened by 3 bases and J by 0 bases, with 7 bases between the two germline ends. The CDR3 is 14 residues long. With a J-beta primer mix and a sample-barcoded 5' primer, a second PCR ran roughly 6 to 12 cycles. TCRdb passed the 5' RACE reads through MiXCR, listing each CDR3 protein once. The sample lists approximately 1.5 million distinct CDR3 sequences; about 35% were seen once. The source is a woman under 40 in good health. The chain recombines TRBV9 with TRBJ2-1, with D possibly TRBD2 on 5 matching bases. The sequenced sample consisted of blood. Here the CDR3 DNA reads TGTGCCAGCAGCGCAGAGGGCTCCTACAATGAGCAGTTCTTC. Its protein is CASSAEGSYNEQFF.